This record looks at one T cell receptor beta chain sequence and its context. These data are taken from a study of blood T cell repertoires in COVID-19. Background on the study: From T cells, B-cell-depleted T cells, or PBMCs came the material, which was cDNA or gDNA.

Trimming at V came to 4 bases and at J to 4 bases, leaving 10 bases not matched to a gene. This CDR3 has 16 amino acids. Germline V gene lookup returns CDR1 SEHNR and CDR2 FQNEAQ (reference sequence). In the study's own analysis: Amplified reference gene primers provided the basis for estimating nucleated cell counts. TCRdb's copy holds only in-frame clones and misses some; the assay was immunoSEQ multiplex PCR. That table gives V, J and clone size, and the DNA gave D and trimming. The sample lists 150,000 to 200,000 clones, 65% to 90% occurring once. The participants were between about 18 and 90 years old and came from roughly 25 US areas.

Sample: PBMCs or T cells enriched from blood (not recorded which). The TCR was taken from a man aged 45 to 65 who had recovered from COVID-19. This chain connects TRBV7-9 to TRBJ2-1, with TRBD2 matching over 7 bases. CDR3 in amino acids: CASSSPPAGQYNEQFF. The CDR3 nucleotides read TGTGCCAGCAGCTCCCCCCCAGCGGGGCAATACAATGAGCAGTTCTTC.